The 22 T cell receptor beta chains below were found in one sample sequenced in a study of T cells after yellow fever vaccination (dated by TCRdb to the late 2010s). The library was prepared using 5' RACE. Sequenced on an Illumina HiSeq 2500. Starting from the raw public reads, TCRdb applied fastp trimming at Q25, assembled clones with MiXCR and retained in-frame beta chains. Every distinct CDR3 protein forms one entry, paired with its most common genes and DNA. In all, the sample holds 300,000 or so distinct CDR3 sequences, and 10% to 15% of those were seen once. The ten largest clones add up to roughly 0.5% of the sample. This specimen's treatment or condition label, per the study, means: live attenuated yellow fever vaccine strain. The sample was CD4+ T cells sorted from PBMCs, taken 45 days after the yellow fever booster vaccination. Every receptor here comes from a man under 40 who received the YFV17D yellow fever vaccine.

The chain couples TRBV29-1 to TRBJ1-5; 10 bases line up with TRBD1. Germline CDR1 is SQVTM and CDR2 is ANQGSEA. This CDR3 comprises 13 residues. The ends lost 6 bases at V and 7 bases at J; junction bases unmatched: 6. The CDR3 region has the DNA TGCAGCGTCGGGGGACAGGGGAACCAGCCCCAGCATTTT. Translated: CSVGGQGNQPQHF.

This clonotype was detected only a few times. The chain uses TRBV7-2 and TRBJ2-7; D is perhaps TRBD1 (6 bases). Germline values: CDR1 SGHTA, CDR2 FQGNSA. V dropped 2 bases and J dropped 6 bases, with 17 bases sitting between them. The length of the CDR3 is 15 residues. The CDR3 loop reads CASSLTQGSNSEQYF. The CDR3 nucleotides are TGTGCCAGCAGCTTAACGCAGGGGTCAAATTCCGAGCAGTACTTC.

V and J are TRBV6-2 or TRBV6-3 and TRBJ1-3; D unclear. V was trimmed by 8 bases and J by 2 bases, leaving 7 bases between them. The germline gives CDR1 MNHEY, CDR2 SVGEGT. The CDR3 contains 12 residues. The CDR3 DNA reads as TGTGCCAGCCGGGATCCTGGAAACACCATATATTTT. This gives the protein CASRDPGNTIYF.

This clonotype has a handful of counts. The J gene is TRBJ1-5, the V gene TRBV20-1, with 7 positions matching TRBD1. Germline trimming cut 0 bases from V and 7 bases from J; bases unmatched to any gene: 6. The CDR3 is 14 amino acids. Looked up from germline, CDR1 is DFQATT and CDR2 is SNEGSKA (reference sequence). The CDR3 sequence: CSARDPRGRQPQHF. The CDR3 bases are TGCAGTGCTAGAGACCCCAGGGGGAGGCAGCCCCAGCATTTT.

Only a few counts were recorded for this clonotype. This chain uses TRBV18 with TRBJ2-1, with TRBD2 matching 10 bases. The CDR3 consists of 14 residues. Losses at the gene ends were 5 bases for V and 5 bases for J; bases not matched to a gene: 3. Per the germline V gene, CDR1 is KGHSH and CDR2 is LQKENI. The CDR3 DNA sequence: TGTGCCAGCTCAAAACTAGCGGGAAACAATGAGCAGTTCTTC. Its translation: CASSKLAGNNEQFF.

This CDR3 is CASSLPSGTQETQYF. CDR3 DNA sequence: TGTGCCAGCAGCTTACCTAGCGGGACACAAGAGACCCAGTACTTC. V gene TRBV7-9 combines with J gene TRBJ2-5; 9 bases match TRBD2. V lost 2 bases and J lost 2; bases outside the gene matches: 3. Germline loops: CDR1 SEHNR, CDR2 FQNEAQ (reference sequence). The length of the CDR3 is 15 residues. Using reference TRBV7-9 and TRBJ2-5 for the parts outside the CDR3, the full variable domain is DTGVSQNPRHKITKRGQNVTFRCDPISEHNRLYWYRQTLGQGPEFLTYFQNEAQLEKSRLLSDRFSAERPKGSFSTLEIQRTEQGDSAMYLCASSLPSGTQETQYFGPGTRLLVL.

This chain uses TRBV19 with TRBJ2-3; unclear D gene. Germline V CDR1 and CDR2: LNHDA, SQIVND (reference sequence). This CDR3 comprises 14 residues. Trimming pared 2 bases from V and 4 bases from J, leaving 10 bases between. This CDR3 reads CASSIMKGADTQYF. CDR3 coding DNA: TGTGCCAGTAGTATAATGAAGGGCGCAGATACGCAGTATTTT.

In this sample, this clonotype turned up a few times. The chain joins TRBV29-1 to TRBJ1-1, with unresolved D. The germline gives CDR1 SQVTM, CDR2 ANQGSEA. The CDR3 extends over 12 amino acids. V lost 4 bases and J 6 bases, leaving 12 bases between the germline ends. For the CDR3, the DNA is TGCAGCGTTGGTCACCGGTCCGCTGAAGCTTTCTTT. Its translation is CSVGHRSAEAFF.

This clonotype has a handful of counts. The CDR3 spells CASSSSGGTTYEQYF. For the CDR3, the DNA is TGCGCCAGCAGCTCTAGTGGGGGGACAACCTACGAGCAGTACTTC. This chain uses TRBV5-1 with TRBJ2-7, with D perhaps assigned TRBD1 or TRBD2 (6 bases each). Germline CDR1 SGHRS, CDR2 YFSETQ. CDR3 length equals 15 residues. Trimming stripped 3 bases from V and 2 bases from J, with 15 bases between. Supplemented by reference TRBV5-1 and TRBJ2-7, the full variable domain reads KAGVTQTPRYLIKTRGQQVTLSCSPISGHRSVSWYQQTPGQGLQFLFEYFSETQRNKGNFPGRFSGRQFSNSRSEMNVSTLELGDSALYLCASSSSGGTTYEQYFGPGTRLTVT.

A few counts support this clonotype. The V call is TRBV27, the J call TRBJ1-1; no clear D gene. The CDR3 contains 11 residues. The germline V and J ends were trimmed by 8 bases and 4 bases, with 8 bases remaining between them. The germline gives CDR1 MNHEY, CDR2 SMNVEV (reference sequence). The CDR3 bases are TGTGCCAGCCGGTCCCGCACTGAAGCTTTCTTT. Its translation: CASRSRTEAFF.

In its sample, this clonotype was seen a few times. The CDR3 is CASSLEGGLSTDTQYF. CDR3 in DNA: TGTGCCAGCAGCTTAGAGGGGGGTCTTAGCACAGATACGCAGTATTTT. This chain joins TRBV11-2 and TRBJ2-3, with D possibly being TRBD2 (6 bases). This CDR3 is built from 16 residues. The V gene lost 0 bases and the J gene lost 0 bases, with 10 bases spanning the gap. CDR1 and CDR2 (germline): SGHAT, FQNNGV.

This clonotype was seen many times. V and J are TRBV7-9 and TRBJ2-7; 9 bases match TRBD1. CDR1 and CDR2 from the germline V gene are SEHNR and FQNEAQ (reference sequence). This CDR3 contains 14 residues. Trimming at V came to 2 bases and at J to 6 bases, leaving 5 bases not matched to a gene. CDR3 amino acids: CASSLSGQGREQYF. The CDR3 DNA reads TGTGCCAGCAGCTTATCGGGACAGGGTCGCGAGCAGTACTTC.

The J gene is TRBJ2-2, the V gene TRBV5-1, with TRBD1 matching over 7 bases. The CDR3 length is 15 residues. Germline V lookup: CDR1 SGHRS, CDR2 YFSETQ. V lost 4 bases and J lost 3; bases outside the gene matches: 6. This CDR3 reads CASSPGTVHTGELFF. The CDR3, as DNA: TGCGCCAGCAGCCCCGGGACAGTACACACCGGGGAGCTGTTTTTT.

At least ten counts were recorded for this clonotype. The chain has TRBV20-1 and TRBJ1-2; no firm D call. The CDR3 totals 14 residues. Trimming cost V 0 bases and J 0 bases, with 8 bases left between them. CDR1 and CDR2 (germline): DFQATT, SNEGSKA (reference sequence). The DNA for the CDR3 is TGCAGTGCTAGAGATGCCCGATCTAACTATGGCTACACCTTC. It yields the protein CSARDARSNYGYTF.

This rearrangement joins TRBV7-9 to TRBJ2-5, with D tentatively TRBD2 (6 bases). Per germline, CDR1 SEHNR and CDR2 FQNEAQ (reference sequence). Trimming shortened V by 7 bases and J by 2 bases, and 23 bases separated the two germline ends. The CDR3 is made up of 17 amino acids. CDR3 residues: CASIRMPGRDLQETQYF. For the CDR3, the DNA is TGTGCCAGCATACGTATGCCCGGGCGGGACTTACAAGAGACCCAGTACTTC.

This chain links TRBV19 with TRBJ1-5; D perhaps matches TRBD1 (6 bases). Germline assignment: CDR1 LNHDA and CDR2 SQIVND (reference sequence). V dropped 5 bases and J dropped 3 bases, with 14 bases sitting between them. This CDR3 contains 15 residues. The CDR3 nucleotides are TGTGCCAGTAGTCCGCGTGCAGGGGTCAATCAGCCCCAGCATTTT. Translation: CASSPRAGVNQPQHF.

This clonotype was picked up a small number of times. The V and J genes are TRBV7-2 and TRBJ2-1; D is ambiguous. Germline V gene lookup returns CDR1 SGHTA and CDR2 FQGNSA. V dropped 5 bases and J dropped 8 bases, with 7 bases sitting between them. The CDR3 covers 11 residues. The CDR3 coding sequence is TGTGCCAGCAGCCAAAGCTATGAGCAGTTCTTC. Amino acid sequence: CASSQSYEQFF.

This clonotype was detected a few times. V gene TRBV27 combines with J gene TRBJ1-1, with a weak D call TRBD1 (6 bases). Trimming cost V 7 bases and J 1 base, with 16 bases left between them. Germline V gives CDR1 MNHEY, CDR2 SMNVEV (reference sequence). The CDR3 is 15 amino acids. Here the CDR3 reads CASTRGGWGNTEAFF. In DNA, the CDR3 is TGTGCCAGCACCCGAGGGGGGTGGGGGAACACTGAAGCTTTCTTT.

This clonotype has at least ten counts. The gene calls are TRBV20-1 and TRBJ1-1; D gene ambiguous. V lost 2 bases and J lost 1, with 8 bases in between. Germline values: CDR1 DFQATT, CDR2 SNEGSKA (reference sequence). CDR3 length equals 13 residues. CDR3 sequence: CSARLPENTEAFF. Written as DNA, the CDR3 is TGCAGTGCTAGATTGCCGGAGAACACTGAAGCTTTCTTT.

This clonotype occurred a few times. The chain employs TRBV2 and TRBJ2-1; 9 bases are shared with TRBD1. Germline trimming cut 5 bases from V and 1 base from J; bases unmatched to any gene: 9. The CDR3 is 17 residues long. Germline-derived CDR1 and CDR2 are SNHLY and FYNNEI. The chain's CDR3 is CASSLTGGRFSYNEQFF. CDR3 sequence (DNA): TGTGCCAGCAGTCTTACAGGGGGCAGGTTTTCCTACAATGAGCAGTTCTTC. The complete variable domain, with remaining parts taken from reference TRBV2 and TRBJ2-1, reads EPEVTQTPSHQVTQMGQEVILRCVPISNHLYFYWYRQILGQKVEFLVSFYNNEISEKSEIFDDQFSVERPDGSNFTLKIRSTKLEDSAMYFCASSLTGGRFSYNEQFFGPGTRLTVL.

The sample holds one count of this clonotype. The chain is built from TRBV30 and TRBJ2-7, with D uncertain. Germline CDR1 and CDR2: GTSNPN and SVGIG (reference sequence). Trimming left V 0 bases short and J 4 bases short, with 10 bases between. This CDR3 contains 13 residues. CDR3 residues: CAWSVQQGYEQYF. In DNA form, the CDR3 reads TGTGCCTGGAGTGTACAGCAAGGTTACGAGCAGTACTTC.

The rearrangement uses TRBV11-2 and TRBJ1-2, with a possible D match to TRBD1 (6 bases). Germline CDR1 reads SGHAT; CDR2 reads FQNNGV. Trimming pared 0 bases from V and 4 bases from J, leaving 12 bases between. The CDR3 extends over 15 amino acids. As DNA, the CDR3 is TGTGCCAGCAGCTTAGACAGACAGGCGATCTATGGCTACACCTTC. This gives the protein CASSLDRQAIYGYTF.